These 25 T cell receptor beta chains share one sample of origin, sequenced in a study of blood T cell repertoires in COVID-19. Assay used: immunoSEQ multiplex PCR; TCRdb lists only in-frame clones, some missing. The sample has 230,000 or so clones, 87% seen once. The sample consisted of peripheral blood. The receptors shown here come from a man aged 35-49 years with active or convalescent COVID-19.

The genes are TRBV24-1 and TRBJ1-5; D may be TRBD1 (5 bases). The CDR3 contains 15 residues. V gave up 4 bases and J gave up 12 bases, with 21 bases separating them. CDR1 is KGHDR and CDR2 is SFDVKD in the germline V gene. This chain's CDR3 is CATSDPTDLLWHQHF. The CDR3 nucleotides are TGTGCCACCAGTGACCCGACAGACTTGTTATGGCACCAGCATTTT.

The rearrangement uses TRBV2 and TRBJ2-7; 8 nucleotides match TRBD1. This CDR3 spans 15 amino acids. Germline V lookup: CDR1 SNHLY, CDR2 FYNNEI. The trim removed 2 bases at V and 2 bases at J, leaving 5 bases unmatched. The CDR3 DNA sequence: TGTGCCAGCAGTGAATGGGCGGGACAGGCCTACGAGCAGTACTTC. Residues: CASSEWAGQAYEQYF.

The rearrangement uses TRBV10-3 and TRBJ2-7, with TRBD1 matching 7 bases. The CDR3 is made up of 14 amino acids. From germline, CDR1 is ENHRY and CDR2 SYGVKD. With V trimmed by 8 bases and J by 1 base, 8 bases remained unmatched. The CDR3 reads CAIADRDRSYEQYF. The DNA for the CDR3 is TGTGCCATCGCAGACCGGGACAGATCCTACGAGCAGTACTTC.

This chain links TRBV5-8 with TRBJ1-4; tentative D call: TRBD1 (5 bases). Germline values: CDR1 SGHTS, CDR2 YDEGEE. The V gene lost 9 bases and the J gene lost 7 bases, with 16 bases spanning the gap. CDR3 length: 13 residues. The CDR3 region is CAIRGGIGEKLFF. CDR3 sequence (DNA): TGTGCCATACGGGGGGGAATCGGTGAAAAACTGTTTTTT.

This chain joins TRBV3-1 (or the pseudogene TRBV3-2) and TRBJ1-2, with TRBD1 matching 10 bases. Per the germline V gene, CDR1 is LGHDT and CDR2 is YNNKEL (reference sequence). The length of the CDR3 is 15 residues. The ends lost 0 bases at V and 5 bases at J; junction bases unmatched: 3. CDR3 DNA: TGTGCCAGCAGCCAAGAAGGGACAGGGGTTTATGGCTACACCTTC. Its translation is CASSQEGTGVYGYTF.

The chain carries TRBV7-9 and TRBJ1-2, with 7 bases identical to TRBD1. The germline V gene encodes CDR1 SEHNR and CDR2 FQNEAQ (reference sequence). The CDR3 length is 18 residues. Trimming at V came to 0 bases and at J to 7 bases, leaving 17 bases not matched to a gene. The CDR3 region is CASSLAVLTGTEGGGYTF. CDR3 sequence (DNA): TGTGCCAGCAGCTTAGCCGTTTTGACAGGGACGGAGGGGGGTGGCTACACCTTC.

V is TRBV9 and J is TRBJ1-6, with 8 bases lining up with TRBD1. Germline values: CDR1 SGDLS, CDR2 YYNGEE. V shed 4 bases, J shed 9 bases, and the junction held 9 bases outside the gene matches. The CDR3 contains 15 residues. Written as DNA, the CDR3 is TGTGCCAGCAGCTTCCGCCAAGGACAGGGTTCACCCCTCCACTTT. This sequence encodes CASSFRQGQGSPLHF.

This rearrangement joins TRBV7-9 to TRBJ2-7; D not resolved. The V end was cut by 5 bases, the J end by 0 bases, with 11 bases between. This CDR3 spans 14 amino acids. Germline V CDR1 and CDR2: SEHNR, FQNEAQ (reference sequence). The CDR3 DNA follows: TGTGCCAGCAGCCCCCGAGGAATCTCCTACGAGCAGTACTTC. Amino acids: CASSPRGISYEQYF.

Comment on this clone: Other DNA sequences of this sample code for an identical CDR3. This chain uses TRBV27 with TRBJ2-7; 9 bases are a match to TRBD1. The V segment lost 0 bases and the J segment 0 bases; nucleotides outside the gene matches: 0. The CDR3 consists of 15 residues. Germline CDR1 is MNHEY and CDR2 is SMNVEV (reference sequence). CDR3 DNA: TGTGCCAGCAGTTTATCGGGACAGGGCTCCTACGAGCAGTACTTC. This codes for CASSLSGQGSYEQYF.

The chain employs TRBV27 and TRBJ2-3; 8 nucleotides align to TRBD1. The CDR3 is 14 amino acids. Germline trimming cut 5 bases from V and 3 bases from J; bases unmatched to any gene: 4. Per germline, CDR1 MNHEY and CDR2 SMNVEV (reference sequence). The CDR3 is CASSLDRVTDTQYF. The CDR3, as DNA: TGTGCCAGCAGTCTGGACAGGGTTACAGATACGCAGTATTTT.

The V call is TRBV6-5, the J call TRBJ2-5; 7 bases line up with TRBD1. Per the germline V gene, CDR1 is MNHEY and CDR2 is SVGAGI. CDR3 length equals 13 residues. V was clipped by 6 bases and J by 5 bases; unmatched bases: 6. The CDR3 nucleotides are TGTGCCAGCAGACGGACAGGAGCCGAGACCCAGTACTTC. It encodes CASRRTGAETQYF.

The genes are TRBV11-2 and TRBJ1-6, with 12 bases identical to TRBD1. Germline values: CDR1 SGHAT, CDR2 FQNNGV. V was clipped by 5 bases and J by 8 bases; unmatched bases: 7. There are 16 residues in the CDR3. The CDR3 DNA follows: TGTGCCAGCAGCCCCGGGACAGGGGGCTGGGATTCACCCCTCCACTTT. This sequence encodes CASSPGTGGWDSPLHF.

The genes are TRBV10-3 and TRBJ2-3, with no clear D. V dropped 4 bases and J dropped 2 bases, with 16 bases sitting between them. CDR3 length: 16 residues. In germline, CDR1 is ENHRY, CDR2 SYGVKD. The CDR3 region has the DNA TGTGCCATCAGTGCCTGGTTATCAACACCCACAGATACGCAGTATTTT. Encoded protein: CAISAWLSTPTDTQYF.

This chain joins TRBV7-2 and TRBJ1-1, with 10 positions matching TRBD1. The CDR3 has 15 residues. The V gene end was trimmed by 5 bases and the J gene end by 9 bases; junction bases not matched to a gene: 12. Germline-derived CDR1 and CDR2 are SGHTA and FQGNSA. This chain's CDR3 is CASSPTRDRGGKAFF. The CDR3 DNA sequence: TGTGCCAGCAGCCCTACCCGGGACAGGGGTGGTAAAGCTTTCTTT. Drawing the rest from reference TRBV7-2 and TRBJ1-1, the complete variable domain is GAGVSQSPSNKVTEKGKDVELRCDPISGHTALYWYRQSLGQGLEFLIYFQGNSAPDKSGLPSDRFSAERTGGSVSTLTIQRTQQEDSAVYLCASSPTRDRGGKAFFGQGTRLTVV.

The chain joins TRBV3-1 (or the pseudogene TRBV3-2) to TRBJ1-3; unclear D gene. The CDR3 runs to 15 residues. Germline CDR1 LGHDT, CDR2 YNNKEL (reference sequence). The V gene lost 3 bases and the J gene lost 3 bases, with 12 bases spanning the gap. CDR3 DNA: TGTGCCAGCAGCCAGGGCAGTCCGAATGGAAACACCATATATTTT. Amino acids: CASSQGSPNGNTIYF.

This clone was picked up a small number of times. CDR3 sequence reads: CASSLSPGQSYNYGYTF. DNA of the CDR3: TGTGCCAGCAGCTTATCTCCTGGCCAGTCATATAACTATGGCTACACCTTC. The V and J genes are TRBV7-2 and TRBJ1-2, with D unresolved. Germline V gene sequence: CDR1 SGHTA, CDR2 FQGNSA. The V end was cut by 2 bases, the J end by 1 base, with 17 bases between. This CDR3 region has 17 residues.

This sequence joins TRBV3-1 (or the pseudogene TRBV3-2) and TRBJ2-2; no clear D. Trimming stripped 2 bases from V and 6 bases from J, with 10 bases between. CDR3 length: 14 amino acids. Germline CDR1 reads LGHDT; CDR2 reads YNNKEL (reference sequence). CDR3 sequence (DNA): TGTGCCAGCAGCCAATCCCGGAGTGCCGGGGAGCTGTTTTTT. Amino acid sequence: CASSQSRSAGELFF.

The DNA for the CDR3 is TGTGCCAGCAGTGAACCCTGGACTAGCGGGAGAGGGTCCTACAATGAGCAGTTCTTC. This encodes CASSEPWTSGRGSYNEQFF. The chain combines TRBV6-1 with TRBJ2-1; 13 nucleotides agree with TRBD2. The CDR3 covers 19 residues. Trimming at V came to 2 bases and at J to 1 base, leaving 8 bases not matched to a gene. Germline lookup yields CDR1 MNHNS and CDR2 SASEGT.

The chain combines TRBV28 with TRBJ1-1; 7 bases match TRBD1. The CDR3 runs to 15 residues. Trimming removed 5 bases from V and 2 bases from J; junction bases left unmatched: 8. Germline loops: CDR1 MDHEN, CDR2 SYDVKM. CDR3 amino acids: CASSRLGTVNTEAFF. The CDR3, as DNA: TGTGCCAGCAGTCGCCTTGGGACAGTCAACACTGAAGCTTTCTTT.

This chain connects TRBV7-9 to TRBJ1-2; possible D gene TRBD1, 6 bases. The CDR3 contains 14 residues. V shed 0 bases and J shed 6 bases, with 11 bases lying between them. The germline CDR1 and CDR2 sequences are SEHNR and FQNEAQ (reference sequence). This CDR3 reads CASSLARRGHGYTF. CDR3 in DNA: TGTGCCAGCAGCTTAGCGCGCAGGGGACATGGCTACACCTTC.

CDR3: CASSLGPIMGEKLFF. The CDR3 DNA follows: TGTGCCAGCAGCTTGGGACCAATAATGGGCGAAAAACTGTTTTTT. J is TRBJ1-4 and V is TRBV5-4; D is uncertain. This CDR3 is 15 amino acids long. Trimming removed 0 bases at V and 8 bases at J, with 14 bases between. Germline CDR1 reads SGHNT; CDR2 reads YYREEE (reference sequence).

CDR3 amino acids: CATKRGAGGLSEQYF. The CDR3 DNA reads TGTGCTACCAAAAGGGGGGCGGGAGGATTGTCCGAGCAGTACTTC. This sequence joins TRBV2 and TRBJ2-7; 8 bases match TRBD2. In germline, CDR1 is SNHLY, CDR2 FYNNEI. The CDR3 sequence is 15 residues long.

The chain has TRBV5-1 and TRBJ1-2; D call uncertain. CDR1 and CDR2 from the germline V gene are SGHRS and YFSETQ. The CDR3 is 15 residues long. Between the trimmed V and J ends, which lost 0 bases and 0 bases, there was a span of 9 bases. The chain's CDR3 is CASSLAPGTNYGYTF. The CDR3 DNA reads TGCGCCAGCAGCTTGGCCCCGGGAACTAACTATGGCTACACCTTC.

The V gene is TRBV9, the J gene TRBJ2-7; maybe TRBD2 (6 bases). Looked up from germline, CDR1 is SGDLS and CDR2 is YYNGEE. This CDR3 spans 15 amino acids. V was shortened by 0 bases and J by 3 bases, with 13 bases between the two germline ends. CDR3 sequence reads: CASSVGLGGNYEQYF. The DNA of the CDR3 is TGTGCCAGCAGCGTAGGTCTCGGCGGGAACTACGAGCAGTACTTC.

J is TRBJ2-7 and V is TRBV25-1; 8 bases fit TRBD2. CDR3 size: 14 residues. The germline gives CDR1 MGHDK, CDR2 SYGVNS. With 10 bases clipped from V and 3 bases from J, the junction kept 11 bases outside the gene matches. CDR3 nucleotide sequence: TGTGCCACCACTGGAGCGGGGGTATTCTACGAGCAGTACTTC. Translation: CATTGAGVFYEQYF.